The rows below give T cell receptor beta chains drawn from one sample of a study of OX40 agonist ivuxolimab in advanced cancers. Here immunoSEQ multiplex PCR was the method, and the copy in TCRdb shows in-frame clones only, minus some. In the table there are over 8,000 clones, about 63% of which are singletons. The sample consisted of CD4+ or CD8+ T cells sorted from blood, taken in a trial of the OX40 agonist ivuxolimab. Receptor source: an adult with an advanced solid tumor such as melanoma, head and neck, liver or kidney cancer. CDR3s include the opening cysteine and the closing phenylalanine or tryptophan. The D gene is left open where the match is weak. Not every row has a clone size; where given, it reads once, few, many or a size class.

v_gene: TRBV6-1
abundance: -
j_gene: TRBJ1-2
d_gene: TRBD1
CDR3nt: TGTGCCAGCTGGGGACAGGGGGCCTACACCTTC
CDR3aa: CASWGQGAYTF

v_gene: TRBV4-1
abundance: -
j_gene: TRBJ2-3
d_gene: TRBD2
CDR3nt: TGCGCCAGCAGCCATAACCCGACTAGCGGGTCCACAGATACGCAGTATTTT
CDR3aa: CASSHNPTSGSTDTQYF

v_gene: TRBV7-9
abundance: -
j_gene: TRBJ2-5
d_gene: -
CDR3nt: TGTGCCAGCAGCTTGAGATTCCGACAGGTGGAAGAGACCCAGTACTTC
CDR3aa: CASSLRFRQVEETQYF

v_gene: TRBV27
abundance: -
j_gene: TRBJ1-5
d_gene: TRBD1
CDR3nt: TGTGCCAGCAGCCCGAGACAGGGGGAGTATAGCAATCAGCCCCAGCATTTT
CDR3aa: CASSPRQGEYSNQPQHF

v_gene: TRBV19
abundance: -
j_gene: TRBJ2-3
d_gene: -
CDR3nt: TGTGCCAGCCACGAGGCCAGCACAGATACGCAGTATTTT
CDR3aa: CASHEASTDTQYF

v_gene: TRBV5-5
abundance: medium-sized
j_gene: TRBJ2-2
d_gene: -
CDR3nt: TGTGCCAGCAGACTAGGGAACACCGGGGAGCTGTTTTTT
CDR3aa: CASRLGNTGELFF

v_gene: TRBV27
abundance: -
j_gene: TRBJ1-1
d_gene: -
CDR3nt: TGTGCCAGCAGTTTGGAGCGGCGTACAGAAGCTTTCTTT
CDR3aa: CASSLERRTEAFF

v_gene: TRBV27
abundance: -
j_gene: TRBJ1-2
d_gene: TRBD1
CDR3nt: TGTGCCAGCAGTCCGGGACAGATGAGTCATGGCTACACCTTC
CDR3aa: CASSPGQMSHGYTF

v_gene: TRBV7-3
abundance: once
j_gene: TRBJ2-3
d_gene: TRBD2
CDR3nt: TGTGCCAGCAGCTTTGCGGGAGGGCCAGATACGCAGTATTTT
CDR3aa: CASSFAGGPDTQYF

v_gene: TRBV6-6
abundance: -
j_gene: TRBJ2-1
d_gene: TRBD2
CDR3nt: TGTGCCAGCGGCTTAGCGGGAGGGCCGGGGAATGAGCAGTTCTTC
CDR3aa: CASGLAGGPGNEQFF

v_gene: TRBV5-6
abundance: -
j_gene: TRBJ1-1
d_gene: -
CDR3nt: TGTGCCAGCAACACGGGGGCCTCAAATACTGAAGCTTTCTTT
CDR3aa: CASNTGASNTEAFF

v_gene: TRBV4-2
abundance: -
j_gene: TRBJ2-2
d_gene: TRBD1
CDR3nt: TGTGCCAGCAGCCAAGGGACAGGGGACACCGGGGAGCTGTTTTTT
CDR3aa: CASSQGTGDTGELFF

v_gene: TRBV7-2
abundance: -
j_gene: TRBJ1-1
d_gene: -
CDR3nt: TGTGCCAGCAGCTTAGATCGGGTGGTTCGCGACGTTGAAGCTTTCTTT
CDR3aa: CASSLDRVVRDVEAFF

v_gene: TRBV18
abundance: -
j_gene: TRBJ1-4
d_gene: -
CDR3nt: TGTGCCAGCTCATCCGGCAACCTCGGACCGGTTGAAAAACTGTTTTTT
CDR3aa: CASSSGNLGPVEKLFF

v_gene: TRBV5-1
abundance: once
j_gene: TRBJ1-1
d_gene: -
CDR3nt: TGCGCCAGCAGCTTGGCCCCCTCGAACACTGAAGCTTTCTTT
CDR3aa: CASSLAPSNTEAFF

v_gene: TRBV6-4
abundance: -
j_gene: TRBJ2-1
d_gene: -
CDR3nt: TGTGCCAGCAGTGACGGTGAGAGCGGAGGTTCTGAGCAGTTCTTC
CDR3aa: CASSDGESGGSEQFF

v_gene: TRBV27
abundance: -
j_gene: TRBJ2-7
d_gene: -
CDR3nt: TGTGCCAGCAGTTTATCCCCCGGGGGTTACGAGCAGTACTTC
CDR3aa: CASSLSPGGYEQYF

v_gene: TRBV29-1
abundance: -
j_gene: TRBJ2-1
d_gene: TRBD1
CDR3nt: TGCAGCGCTTCCGGGACAGGTTACAATGAGCAGTTCTTC
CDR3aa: CSASGTGYNEQFF

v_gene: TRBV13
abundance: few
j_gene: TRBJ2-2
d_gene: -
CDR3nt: TGTGCCAGCAGCTTATTTCGGGGGCAGGGGGACACCGGGGAGCTGTTTTTT
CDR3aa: CASSLFRGQGDTGELFF

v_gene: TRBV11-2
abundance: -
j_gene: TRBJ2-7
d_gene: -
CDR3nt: TGTGCCAGCAGCTTAGGGGGGGCCCACGAGCAGTACTTC
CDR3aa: CASSLGGAHEQYF

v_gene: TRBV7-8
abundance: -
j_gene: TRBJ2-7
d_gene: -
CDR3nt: TGTGCCAGCAGCTTGCAGGGGGGGGCCTACGAGCAGTACTTC
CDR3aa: CASSLQGGAYEQYF

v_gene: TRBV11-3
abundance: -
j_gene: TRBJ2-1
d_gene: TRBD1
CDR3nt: TGTGCCAGCAGCTCAAGGGATGGGGGACAGGGTAGGACCAATGAGCAGTTCTTC
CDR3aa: CASSSRDGGQGRTNEQFF

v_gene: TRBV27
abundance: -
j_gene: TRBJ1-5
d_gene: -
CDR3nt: TGTGCCAGCAGCCTAACAGGGTTTAATCAGCCCCAGCATTTT
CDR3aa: CASSLTGFNQPQHF

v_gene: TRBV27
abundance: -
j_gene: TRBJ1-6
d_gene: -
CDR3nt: TGTGCCAGCAGTTTTTGGAATTCACCCCTCCACTTT
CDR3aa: CASSFWNSPLHF

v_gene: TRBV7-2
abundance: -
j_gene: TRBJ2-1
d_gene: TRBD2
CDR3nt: TGTGCCAGCAGCCTAGCGGGAGCTACCTCATGGCAGTTCTTC
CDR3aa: CASSLAGATSWQFF

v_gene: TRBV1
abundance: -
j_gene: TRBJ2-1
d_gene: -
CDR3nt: TGCACCAGCAGCCAAGACATGGGAGCGGGAGGGAAGCGAGAGCAGTTCTTC
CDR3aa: CTSSQDMGAGGKREQFF

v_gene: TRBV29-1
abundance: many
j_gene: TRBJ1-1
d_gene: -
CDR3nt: TGCAGCGTCCTTGCCCTTGGCACTGAAGCTTTCTTT
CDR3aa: CSVLALGTEAFF

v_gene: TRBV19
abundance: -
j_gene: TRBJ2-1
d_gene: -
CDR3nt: TGTGCCAGTAGTCCGCCAGGAGGTGAGCAGTTCTTC
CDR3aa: CASSPPGGEQFF

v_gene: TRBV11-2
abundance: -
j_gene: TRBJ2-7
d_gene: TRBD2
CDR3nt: TGTGCCAGCAGCGATAGCGGGAATCGCAACGAGCAGTACTTC
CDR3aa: CASSDSGNRNEQYF

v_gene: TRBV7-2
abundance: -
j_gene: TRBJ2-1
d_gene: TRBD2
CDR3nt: TGTGCCAGCAGCTCCGGGGGAGGGACTGAGCAGTTCTTC
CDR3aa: CASSSGGGTEQFF

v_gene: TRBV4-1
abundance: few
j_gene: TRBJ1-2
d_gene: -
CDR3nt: TGCGCCAGCAGCCCAAATAACGACGGGGGCTATGGCTACACCTTC
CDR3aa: CASSPNNDGGYGYTF

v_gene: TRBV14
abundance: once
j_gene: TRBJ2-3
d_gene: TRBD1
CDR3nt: TGTGCCAGCAGCCAAACGACAGGGCGCAGCACAGATACGCAGTATTTT
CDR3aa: CASSQTTGRSTDTQYF

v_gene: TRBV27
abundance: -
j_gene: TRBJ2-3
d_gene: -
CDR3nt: TGTGCCAGCAGCCGACTAGAGATGAGGACTAGCACAGATACGCAGTATTTT
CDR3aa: CASSRLEMRTSTDTQYF

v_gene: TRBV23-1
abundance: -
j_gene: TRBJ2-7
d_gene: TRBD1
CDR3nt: TGCGCCAGCACCGACAGGGGCGAGCAGTACTTC
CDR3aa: CASTDRGEQYF

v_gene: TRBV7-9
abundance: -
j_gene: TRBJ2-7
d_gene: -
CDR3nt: TGTGCCAGCAGCTTAGGCAGGATTCACTACGAGCAGTACTTC
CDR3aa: CASSLGRIHYEQYF

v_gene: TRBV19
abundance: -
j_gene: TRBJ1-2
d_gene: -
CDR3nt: TGTGCCAGTAGCCAAACTCGGACGGCGCACTATGGCTACACCTTC
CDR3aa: CASSQTRTAHYGYTF

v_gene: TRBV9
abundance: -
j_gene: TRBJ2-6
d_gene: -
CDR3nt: TGTGCCAGCACCTTGGTGGATGGGGCCAACGTCCTGACTTTC
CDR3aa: CASTLVDGANVLTF

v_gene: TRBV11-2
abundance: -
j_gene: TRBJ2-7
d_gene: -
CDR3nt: TGTGCCAGCAGCTCCTTTTTGGGCGAGCAGTACTTC
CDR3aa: CASSSFLGEQYF

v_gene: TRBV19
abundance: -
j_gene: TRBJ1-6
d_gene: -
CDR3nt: TGTGCCAGTAGGGGGTATGAGGGCGCGCATTCACCCCTCCACTTT
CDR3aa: CASRGYEGAHSPLHF

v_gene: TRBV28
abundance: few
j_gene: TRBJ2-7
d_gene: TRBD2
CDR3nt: TGTGCCAGCAGTTTATTGCAGACTAGCGGTACCTACGAGCAGTACTTC
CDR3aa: CASSLLQTSGTYEQYF

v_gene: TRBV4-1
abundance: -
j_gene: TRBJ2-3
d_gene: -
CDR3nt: TGCGCCAGCAGCCGAGGTCCGGGGACAGATACGCAGTATTTT
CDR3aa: CASSRGPGTDTQYF

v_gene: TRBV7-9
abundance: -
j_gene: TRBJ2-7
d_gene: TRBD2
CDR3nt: TGTGCCAGCAGCGTTGGACTAGCCGCCTACGAGCAGTACTTC
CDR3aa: CASSVGLAAYEQYF

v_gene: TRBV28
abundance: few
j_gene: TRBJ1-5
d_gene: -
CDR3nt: TGTGCCAGCAGTTTTGAGGATTCTCAGCCCCAGCATTTT
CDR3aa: CASSFEDSQPQHF

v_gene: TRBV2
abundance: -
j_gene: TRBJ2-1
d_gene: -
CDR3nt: TGTGCCAGCAGTGTCCTTCGGGGGGCGGGCAATGAGCAGTTCTTC
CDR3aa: CASSVLRGAGNEQFF

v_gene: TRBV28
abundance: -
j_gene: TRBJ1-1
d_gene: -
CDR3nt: TGTGCCAGCAGTTTAACGGTTAACACTGAAGCTTTCTTT
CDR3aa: CASSLTVNTEAFF

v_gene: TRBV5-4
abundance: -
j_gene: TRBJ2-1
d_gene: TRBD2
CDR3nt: TGTGCCAGCAGCCCGGGACTAGCGGGGGAGGCATACAATGAGCAGTTCTTC
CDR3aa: CASSPGLAGEAYNEQFF

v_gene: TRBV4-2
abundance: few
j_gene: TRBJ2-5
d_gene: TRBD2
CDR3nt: TGTGCCAGCAGCCAAGAAGGACCCGCGGGAGGGGCAGAGACCCAGTACTTC
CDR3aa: CASSQEGPAGGAETQYF

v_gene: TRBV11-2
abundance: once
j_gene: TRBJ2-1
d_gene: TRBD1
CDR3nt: TGTGCCAGCAGCTTAGAGACAGGGGTTGTCTTCAATGAGCAGTTCTTC
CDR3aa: CASSLETGVVFNEQFF

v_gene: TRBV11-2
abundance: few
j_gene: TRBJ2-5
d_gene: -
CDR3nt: TGTGCCAGCAGCCTTGTAGCGTCTGGAGCAGGGGAGACCCAGTACTTC
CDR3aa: CASSLVASGAGETQYF

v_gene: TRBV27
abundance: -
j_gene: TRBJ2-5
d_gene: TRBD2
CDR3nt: TGTGCCAGCAGTTTACTAGCGGGAGGGGGGGAGACCCAGTACTTC
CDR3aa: CASSLLAGGGETQYF

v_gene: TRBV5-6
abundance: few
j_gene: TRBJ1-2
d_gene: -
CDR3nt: TGTGCCAGCAGCATTATTCCGACAGGTGTAAACTATGGCTACACCTTC
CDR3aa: CASSIIPTGVNYGYTF